Sequencing of this T cell receptor beta chain was carried out in a study of Graves' ophthalmopathy and Graves' hyperthyroidism. Study context: Peripheral blood was gathered at first diagnosis, ahead of any treatment whatsoever.

This clonotype was recorded many times. RNA transcripts yielded amplified TCR beta CDR3 regions. Investigators did first-round RT-PCR with HTBI primers, then second-round multiplex PCR. TCRdb called the multiplex PCR reads again in MiXCR, with one record for every CDR3 protein. The sample records 450,000 or so distinct CDR3 sequences, around 15% being singletons. The germline CDR1 and CDR2 sequences are MDHEN and SYDVKM. V was shortened by 8 bases and J by 3 bases, with 10 bases between the two germline ends. The CDR3 contains 12 residues. Diagnosis was based on clinical symptoms, serum thyroxine, TRAb, thyroid ultrasound and orbital computed tomography. Fresh peripheral blood, 8.5 to 10 ml, was the PBMC source.

This rearrangement joins TRBV28 to TRBJ1-1; D gene ambiguous. The sequenced material came from blood. This TCR came from a woman aged 25 to 39 with Graves' ophthalmopathy. DNA of the CDR3: TGTGCCAGCTGCTCCCGGTACACTGAAGCTTTCTTT. It specifies CASCSRYTEAFF.